Below are 32 T cell receptor beta chains sequenced from a single sample in a study of blood T cell repertoires in COVID-19. Libraries were prepared by immunoSEQ multiplex PCR; TCRdb keeps only in-frame clonotypes and omits some of them. This repertoire shows under 75,000 clones, about 91% found once; its top ten account for around 4.6%. The source material was peripheral blood. All receptors derive from a man between 50 and 59 years old with active COVID-19.

DNA for the CDR3: TGTGCCAGCAGCATCACAGGGGGACGGGTAGGGGAGACCCAGTACTTC. Its translation is CASSITGGRVGETQYF. The chain has TRBV7-3 and TRBJ2-5; TRBD1 matches at 8 bases. Germline assignment: CDR1 SGHTA and CDR2 FQGTGA. The CDR3 loop spans 16 amino acids. The J segment lost 5 bases and the V segment lost 5 bases, leaving 13 bases of the junction unmatched.

This sequence joins TRBV27 and TRBJ2-3, with D unclear. CDR1 is MNHEY, CDR2 SMNVEV, per germline (reference sequence). V shed 5 bases and J shed 2 bases, with 11 bases lying between them. The length of the CDR3 is 14 residues. CDR3 region: CASSTTQTTDTQYF. In DNA, the CDR3 is TGTGCCAGCAGTACTACGCAAACCACAGATACGCAGTATTTT.

DNA of the CDR3: TGCGCCAGCAGCCAAGAGGTTTTCCCAGGGGGTAACTACAATGAGCAGTTCTTC. This codes for CASSQEVFPGGNYNEQFF. The V gene is TRBV4-3, the J gene TRBJ2-1; 7 bases line up with TRBD1. The germline V gene encodes CDR1 LGHNA and CDR2 YSLEER. This CDR3 is 18 amino acids long. V was clipped by 0 bases and J by 3 bases; unmatched bases: 11.

The chain recombines TRBV7-2 with TRBJ1-6; a weak D match, TRBD1 (6 bases). The CDR3 totals 16 residues. From germline, CDR1 is SGHTA and CDR2 FQGNSA. The germline V and J ends were trimmed by 5 bases and 2 bases, with 13 bases remaining between them. CDR3 region: CASSIKTGAYNSPLHF. In DNA, the CDR3 is TGTGCCAGCAGCATAAAGACAGGAGCCTATAATTCACCCCTCCACTTT. The full variable domain, its missing parts supplied by reference TRBV7-2 and TRBJ1-6, is GAGVSQSPSNKVTEKGKDVELRCDPISGHTALYWYRQSLGQGLEFLIYFQGNSAPDKSGLPSDRFSAERTGGSVSTLTIQRTQQEDSAVYLCASSIKTGAYNSPLHFGNGTRLTVT.

The V call is TRBV6-2 or TRBV6-3, the J call TRBJ1-2, with a possible D match to TRBD1 (6 bases). Germline V lookup: CDR1 MNHEY, CDR2 SVGEGT. V was clipped by 5 bases and J by 3 bases, with 10 bases between them. CDR3 size: 13 residues. CDR3 in amino acids: CASSGQLYYGYTF. CDR3 DNA sequence: TGTGCCAGCAGTGGACAGCTTTACTATGGCTACACCTTC.

The rearrangement links TRBV14 to TRBJ2-3; a possible D gene is TRBD2 (5 bases). The germline V gene has CDR1 SGHDN and CDR2 FVKESK. This CDR3 has 15 residues. Trimming left V 2 bases short and J 5 bases short, with 14 bases between. The CDR3 loop reads CASSQSRLAVDTQYF. CDR3 DNA sequence: TGTGCCAGCAGCCAATCGCGCCTAGCAGTAGATACGCAGTATTTT.

This clone was seen just once. CDR3 nucleotide sequence: TGTGCCAGCAGGCGGGACAGCAATTCACCCCTCCACTTT. Its protein product is CASRRDSNSPLHF. The chain couples TRBV6-5 to TRBJ1-6; 7 positions agree with TRBD1. Germline CDR1 is MNHEY and CDR2 is SVGAGI. The V segment lost 6 bases and the J segment 7 bases; nucleotides outside the gene matches: 3. The CDR3 length is 13 residues.

J is TRBJ2-2 and V is TRBV9, with a tentative D call TRBD1 (5 bases). The germline V gene has CDR1 SGDLS and CDR2 YYNGEE. V lost 1 base, J lost 3 bases, and 7 bases lay in between. The CDR3 has 14 amino acids. CDR3 residues: CASSVSTDTGELFF. Here the CDR3 DNA reads TGTGCCAGCAGCGTATCGACAGACACCGGGGAGCTGTTTTTT.

The chain joins TRBV3-1 (or the pseudogene TRBV3-2) to TRBJ1-5, with D unresolved. V dropped 4 bases and J dropped 4 bases, with 5 bases sitting between them. The CDR3 runs 12 residues. CDR1 is LGHDT and CDR2 is YNNKEL in the germline V gene (reference sequence). The CDR3 here is CASSLPNQPQHF. Written as DNA, the CDR3 is TGTGCCAGCAGCCTCCCGAATCAGCCCCAGCATTTT.

The gene calls are TRBV18 and TRBJ2-2; D gene unclear. The V gene's germline CDR1 is KGHSH and CDR2 LQKENI. V lost 6 bases to trimming and J lost 5 bases, with 10 bases between them. There are 13 residues in the CDR3. CDR3 sequence reads: CASSPTSTGELFF. CDR3 bases: TGTGCCAGCTCCCCCACAAGTACCGGGGAGCTGTTTTTT.

The chain combines TRBV7-6 with TRBJ2-7, with 10 nucleotides matching TRBD2. CDR3 length: 15 amino acids. The junction had 9 bases not matched to a gene; V was cut back by 4 bases and J by 6 bases. Germline CDR1 SGHVS, CDR2 FNYEAQ. The CDR3 DNA sequence: TGTGCCAGCAGCTCGACCGCCCTAGCGGGAGCCGAGCAGTACTTC. It is translated as CASSSTALAGAEQYF. The full variable domain, rest sourced from reference TRBV7-6 and TRBJ2-7, is GAGVSQSPRYKVTKRGQDVALRCDPISGHVSLYWYRQALGQGPEFLTYFNYEAQQDKSGLPNDRFSAERPEGSISTLTIQRTEQRDSAMYRCASSSTALAGAEQYFGPGTRLTVT.

This chain links TRBV6-5 with TRBJ1-1; the match to TRBD1 covers 8 bases. With V trimmed by 8 bases and J by 0 bases, 2 bases remained unmatched. CDR1 and CDR2 (germline): MNHEY, SVGAGI. The CDR3 contains 13 residues. The chain's CDR3 is CASLGQVNTEAFF. The CDR3, as DNA: TGTGCCAGCCTGGGACAGGTGAACACTGAAGCTTTCTTT.

This chain links TRBV18 with TRBJ2-5, with 10 bases identical to TRBD2. The germline CDR1 and CDR2 sequences are KGHSH and LQKENI. The CDR3 length is 16 residues. With V trimmed by 2 bases and J by 3 bases, 6 bases remained unmatched. Here the CDR3 DNA reads TGTGCCAGCTCACCAGGAAAGCGGGAGGGGGAAGAGACCCAGTACTTC. It specifies CASSPGKREGEETQYF.

The chain combines TRBV7-2 with TRBJ2-3; TRBD2 is a possible D gene (6 bases). Trimming pared 6 bases from V and 2 bases from J, leaving 15 bases between. The CDR3 runs 15 residues. Looked up from germline, CDR1 is SGHTA and CDR2 is FQGNSA. The CDR3 nucleotides read TGTGCCAGCAGGGGTGTGGGGGGATACACAGATACGCAGTATTTT. Its protein product is CASRGVGGYTDTQYF.

The chain recombines TRBV6-6 with TRBJ1-2, with D tentatively TRBD1 (5 bases). Trimming removed 6 bases from V and 4 bases from J, with 18 bases in between. The CDR3 extends over 15 amino acids. The germline V gene has CDR1 MNHNY and CDR2 SVGAGI (reference sequence). The CDR3 region is CASSSGTTNAYGYTF. The CDR3 nucleotides are TGTGCCAGCAGCTCAGGGACTACCAACGCCTATGGCTACACCTTC.

The sample holds one count of this clone. CDR3 coding DNA: TGTGCCAGCAGACAGGGGCAGCGGGGAAACACCATATATTTT. Its protein is CASRQGQRGNTIYF. The rearrangement uses TRBV28 and TRBJ1-3; 7 bases fit TRBD1. The germline V gene encodes CDR1 MDHEN and CDR2 SYDVKM. The CDR3 has 14 residues. J was trimmed by 4 bases and V by 6 bases; bases with no gene match: 6. The full variable domain, completed using reference TRBV28 and TRBJ1-3, is DVKVTQSSRYLVKRTGEKVFLECVQDMDHENMFWYRQDPGLGLRLIYFSYDVKMKEKGDIPEGYSVSREKKERFSLILESASTNQTSMYLCASRQGQRGNTIYFGEGSWLTVV.

V and J are TRBV2 and TRBJ2-2; D is perhaps TRBD1 (6 bases). Germline values: CDR1 SNHLY, CDR2 FYNNEI. V was pared by 7 bases and J by 1 base, with 10 bases between. The CDR3 runs to 14 residues. The CDR3 nucleotides read TGTGCCAGCAATCTAGGGGGGAACACCGGGGAGCTGTTTTTT. Translation: CASNLGGNTGELFF.

This chain uses TRBV28 with TRBJ2-2; 7 bases agree with TRBD1. The length of the CDR3 is 14 residues. V dropped 8 bases and J dropped 2; count of bases not matched to a gene: 5. The germline V gene has CDR1 MDHEN and CDR2 SYDVKM. CDR3 amino acids: CASSDRVNTGELFF. CDR3 coding DNA: TGTGCCAGCTCCGACAGGGTCAACACCGGGGAGCTGTTTTTT.

The gene calls are TRBV5-6 and TRBJ1-4; possibly TRBD1 for D (6 bases). Germline V lookup: CDR1 SGHDT, CDR2 YYEEEE. This CDR3 is 14 amino acids long. V lost 2 bases and J 4 bases, leaving 9 bases between the germline ends. The CDR3 DNA reads TGTGCCAGCAGCTTACAGGGCCGTAATGAAAAACTGTTTTTT. It translates to CASSLQGRNEKLFF.

V and J are TRBV6-5 and TRBJ2-2; tentatively, D is TRBD1 (6 bases). V dropped 9 bases and J dropped 3 bases, with 17 bases sitting between them. Germline V gene sequence: CDR1 MNHEY, CDR2 SVGAGI. The CDR3 runs 15 residues. The CDR3: CASEAPAGDTGELFF. CDR3 DNA sequence: TGTGCCAGTGAAGCCCCGGCAGGGGACACCGGGGAGCTGTTTTTT.

The V call is TRBV2, the J call TRBJ1-4; maybe TRBD1 (5 bases). Trimming removed 3 bases from V and 10 bases from J, with 18 bases in between. CDR1 SNHLY and CDR2 FYNNEI come from the germline V gene. CDR3 length: 15 residues. DNA for the CDR3: TGTGCCAGCAGTGACGACCGTGGGACTAGTGGAAAACTGTTTTTT. Amino acid sequence: CASSDDRGTSGKLFF.

V is TRBV27 and J is TRBJ2-7; D perhaps matches TRBD2 (5 bases). The CDR3 totals 12 residues. Trimming took off 3 bases at V and 7 bases at J, with 10 bases between the two ends. Germline V gene data show CDR1 as MNHEY and CDR2 as SMNVEV (reference sequence). In DNA form, the CDR3 reads TGTGCCAGCAGTTTGGCCCCGGGGGAGCAGTACTTC. It translates to CASSLAPGEQYF.

This chain uses TRBV28 with TRBJ1-1; D not resolved. The CDR3 contains 14 residues. V gave up 10 bases and J gave up 4 bases, with 19 bases separating them. Looked up from germline, CDR1 is MDHEN and CDR2 is SYDVKM. Here the CDR3 reads CAIDDSPLATEAFF. Written as DNA, the CDR3 is TGTGCCATCGACGACTCTCCCCTGGCCACTGAAGCTTTCTTT.

The chain has TRBV2 and TRBJ2-2; 7 bases line up with TRBD2. The CDR3 covers 16 residues. The V gene's germline CDR1 is SNHLY and CDR2 FYNNEI. J lost 1 base, V lost 4 bases, and 6 bases had no gene match. The CDR3 DNA reads TGTGCCAGCAGTGTGTCCCGCGGGAGGAACACCGGGGAGCTGTTTTTT. It is translated as CASSVSRGRNTGELFF.

The CDR3 coding sequence is TGCGCCAGCAGCTCAGGCGGGACAGCCAACAATGAGCAGTTCTTC. This sequence encodes CASSSGGTANNEQFF. The chain uses TRBV5-1 and TRBJ2-1; maybe TRBD1 (7 bases). Trimming took off 3 bases at V and 5 bases at J, with 15 bases between the two ends. Germline assignment: CDR1 SGHRS and CDR2 YFSETQ. The CDR3 contains 15 residues. Drawing the rest from reference TRBV5-1 and TRBJ2-1, the complete variable domain is KAGVTQTPRYLIKTRGQQVTLSCSPISGHRSVSWYQQTPGQGLQFLFEYFSETQRNKGNFPGRFSGRQFSNSRSEMNVSTLELGDSALYLCASSSGGTANNEQFFGPGTRLTVL.

This chain connects TRBV28 to TRBJ2-7, with 10 nucleotides matching TRBD2. V trimming: 7 bases; J trimming: 2 bases; junction bases outside the gene matches: 8. Germline values: CDR1 MDHEN, CDR2 SYDVKM. The CDR3 spans 15 residues. CDR3 protein: CASTTPGLATYEQYF. In DNA, the CDR3 is TGTGCCAGCACGACCCCGGGACTAGCGACCTACGAGCAGTACTTC. The full variable domain, rest sourced from reference TRBV28 and TRBJ2-7, is DVKVTQSSRYLVKRTGEKVFLECVQDMDHENMFWYRQDPGLGLRLIYFSYDVKMKEKGDIPEGYSVSREKKERFSLILESASTNQTSMYLCASTTPGLATYEQYFGPGTRLTVT.

The rearrangement uses TRBV24-1 and TRBJ1-1; maybe TRBD1 (5 bases). The V end lost 1 base, the J end lost 5 bases, and 7 bases lay between the germline ends. CDR1 and CDR2 from the germline V gene are KGHDR and SFDVKD. The CDR3 runs to 13 residues. The DNA of the CDR3 is TGTGCCACCAGTGATTTCGCAGGGACTGAAGCTTTCTTT. As protein: CATSDFAGTEAFF.

The rearrangement uses TRBV27 and TRBJ1-1, with no clear D. Trimming took 5 bases from V and 3 from J, leaving 13 bases between them. Germline CDR1 MNHEY, CDR2 SMNVEV (reference sequence). This CDR3 has 14 residues. The CDR3 is CASSAGLGHTEAFF. The CDR3 nucleotides are TGTGCCAGCAGTGCGGGCCTCGGGCACACTGAAGCTTTCTTT.

This rearrangement joins TRBV19 to TRBJ1-5; no definite D call. Germline CDR1 is LNHDA and CDR2 is SQIVND (reference sequence). This CDR3 has 13 amino acids. The ends were cut back, 2 bases at V and 5 bases at J, with 7 bases in the middle. This CDR3 is CASSIREHQPQHF. The CDR3 nucleotides read TGTGCCAGTAGTATACGGGAGCATCAGCCCCAGCATTTT. Full variable domain (missing parts from reference TRBV19 and TRBJ1-5): DGGITQSPKYLFRKEGQNVTLSCEQNLNHDAMYWYRQDPGQGLRLIYYSQIVNDFQKGDIAEGYSVSREKKESFPLTVTSAQKNPTAFYLCASSIREHQPQHFGDGTRLSIL.

This clone was recorded once. This sequence joins TRBV11-3 and TRBJ2-2; D possibly corresponds to TRBD2 (7 bases). Between the trimmed V and J ends, which lost 4 bases and 4 bases, there was a span of 16 bases. CDR3 size: 16 residues. CDR1 SGHNT and CDR2 YENEEA come from the germline V gene. CDR3 residues: CASSSRGGEFTGELFF. The CDR3 DNA is TGTGCCAGCAGCTCCCGAGGGGGGGAATTCACCGGGGAGCTGTTTTTT.

This chain uses TRBV5-1 with TRBJ2-2; TRBD2 might be the D (7 bases). Germline CDR1 reads SGHRS; CDR2 reads YFSETQ. V lost 0 bases and J 6 bases, leaving 12 bases between the germline ends. The CDR3 is made up of 15 amino acids. The CDR3 sequence: CASSLGAGAPGELFF. The CDR3 DNA reads TGCGCCAGCAGCTTGGGGGCGGGGGCCCCCGGGGAGCTGTTTTTT. Complete variable domain (other parts from reference TRBV5-1 and TRBJ2-2): KAGVTQTPRYLIKTRGQQVTLSCSPISGHRSVSWYQQTPGQGLQFLFEYFSETQRNKGNFPGRFSGRQFSNSRSEMNVSTLELGDSALYLCASSLGAGAPGELFFGEGSRLTVL.

The chain joins TRBV2 to TRBJ2-1; 8 bases match TRBD2. CDR3 length: 15 amino acids. The ends lost 4 bases at V and 10 bases at J; junction bases unmatched: 12. The germline gives CDR1 SNHLY, CDR2 FYNNEI. In DNA, the CDR3 is TGTGCCAGCAGTGGGGAGACAGCGGGAGTGGGGGAGCAGTTCTTC. It encodes CASSGETAGVGEQFF.